These T cell receptor beta chains were read from a single sample in a study of early T cells in non-severe SARS-CoV-2 infection. TCRdb analysed the 5' RACE reads with MiXCR anew, one entry per CDR3 protein. The sample contains tens of thousands of distinct CDR3 sequences, roughly an eighth of which appear only once. Sequenced sample: whole blood. The receptors here all came from an adult who was a healthcare worker with PCR-confirmed SARS-CoV-2 infection or an uninfected control (not recorded which). Both conserved end residues are part of each CDR3. D genes are given only for firm matches. Clone sizes are given selectively: once, few, many, or a class where the clone is expanded.

D gene	clone size	J gene	V gene	CDR3 protein	CDR3 DNA
TRBD2	many	TRBJ2-3	TRBV7-2	CASERGTSGRVDTQYF	TGTGCCAGCGAAAGAGGGACTAGCGGGAGAGTCGATACGCAGTATTTT
TRBD1	many	TRBJ1-4	TRBV5-4	CASSSKTGTGVNEKLFF	TGTGCCAGCAGTTCTAAAACCGGGACAGGGGTGAATGAAAAACTGTTTTTT
TRBD1	many	TRBJ2-4	TRBV20-1	CSATGQGVFRTKNIQYF	TGCAGTGCTACGGGACAGGGGGTATTTAGGACCAAAAACATTCAGTACTTC
-	many	TRBJ2-3	TRBV9	CASTVGSTDTQYF	TGTGCCAGCACCGTCGGGAGCACAGATACGCAGTATTTT
TRBD2	-	TRBJ2-2	TRBV6-6	CVIIAGGQNGELFF	TGCGTGATAATAGCGGGAGGCCAAAACGGGGAGCTGTTTTTT
-	few	TRBJ1-4	TRBV28	CASSLWGPGELFF	TGTGCCAGCAGTTTATGGGGACCTGGGGAACTGTTTTTT
TRBD2	many	TRBJ2-7	TRBV5-1	CASSSSGSQSEQYF	TGCGCCAGCAGCTCCAGCGGGAGTCAAAGCGAGCAGTACTTC
TRBD2	many	TRBJ2-1	TRBV11-2	CASSRTSALNYNEQFF	TGTGCCAGCAGTCGGACTAGCGCCCTGAATTACAATGAGCAGTTCTTC
-	-	TRBJ2-7	TRBV4-3	CASSRKESDEQYF	TGCGCCAGCAGCCGCAAAGAGAGCGACGAGCAGTACTTC
TRBD1	-	TRBJ1-6	TRBV7-3	CASSRAGTGDSPLHF	TGTGCCAGCAGCCGAGCCGGGACAGGGGATTCACCCCTCCACTTT
TRBD1	-	TRBJ2-7	TRBV10-3	CAIRSTQGAHEQYF	TGTGCCATCAGATCGACTCAGGGGGCCCACGAGCAGTACTTC
TRBD2	few	TRBJ2-3	TRBV28	CASRPRLAGYSDTQYF	TGTGCCAGCAGACCCAGACTAGCGGGATACTCAGATACGCAGTATTTT
-	few	TRBJ2-5	TRBV6-2/TRBV6-3	CASSITPRGETQYF	TGTGCCAGCAGTATAACCCCAAGGGGCGAGACCCAGTACTTC
-	few	TRBJ2-2	TRBV5-1	CASGRVPNTGELFF	TGCGCCAGCGGCAGGGTTCCGAACACCGGGGAGCTGTTTTTT
TRBD1	-	TRBJ1-1	TRBV6-6	CASSYGTGLNTEAFF	TGTGCCAGCAGTTACGGGACAGGTTTGAACACTGAAGCTTTCTTT
TRBD1	many	TRBJ1-1	TRBV2	CATQGGMNTEAFF	TGTGCCACCCAGGGGGGCATGAACACTGAAGCTTTCTTT
-	many	TRBJ2-3	TRBV29-1	CSVASGEASSTDTQYF	TGCAGCGTTGCATCGGGAGAGGCCTCTAGCACAGATACGCAGTATTTT
-	-	TRBJ2-1	TRBV2	CASCEGFPYNEQFF	TGTGCCAGCTGTGAGGGATTTCCCTACAATGAGCAGTTCTTC
-	many	TRBJ2-7	TRBV4-1	CASSLGDTYEQYF	TGCGCCAGCAGCCTTGGTGATACCTACGAGCAGTACTTC
-	few	TRBJ2-3	TRBV3-1	CASSIRGPDTQYF	TGTGCCAGCAGCATCCGGGGTCCCGATACGCAGTATTTT
TRBD2	few	TRBJ2-7	TRBV7-9	CASSSLAGGPREQYF	TGTGCCAGCAGCTCCCTTGCGGGAGGGCCTCGTGAGCAGTACTTC
-	many	TRBJ2-5	TRBV5-8	CASRAWGGEAAIQETQYF	TGTGCCAGCAGGGCGTGGGGAGGCGAGGCAGCGATCCAAGAGACCCAGTACTTC
TRBD1	few	TRBJ1-2	TRBV5-4	CASSLRDRDGYTF	TGTGCCAGCAGCCTCCGGGACAGGGATGGCTACACCTTC
-	-	TRBJ1-6	TRBV30	CAWRPPPGFDSPLHF	TGTGCCTGGAGACCACCCCCAGGGTTTGATTCACCCCTCCACTTT
-	many	TRBJ2-1	TRBV20-1	CSAGGPGNEQFF	TGCAGTGCTGGCGGTCCGGGGAATGAGCAGTTCTTC
-	many	TRBJ2-5	TRBV11-2	CASSLNRETQYF	TGTGCCAGCAGCTTAAATCGAGAGACCCAGTACTTC
TRBD2	few	TRBJ2-2	TRBV10-1	CASSPRGLARMVSSGELFF	TGCGCCAGCAGTCCCAGGGGACTAGCGAGAATGGTGTCGTCCGGGGAGCTGTTTTTT
-	many	TRBJ1-2	TRBV5-8	CASSLGDFNYGYTF	TGTGCCAGCAGCTTGGGGGACTTCAATTATGGCTACACCTTC
-	many	TRBJ1-3	TRBV6-6	CASNPSRGRGIPGNTIYF	TGTGCCAGCAACCCTTCCCGGGGCAGGGGTATTCCTGGAAACACCATATATTTT
-	many	TRBJ2-3	TRBV29-1	CSVGVLQTDTQYF	TGCAGCGTTGGGGTGCTTCAGACAGATACGCAGTATTTT
TRBD2	-	TRBJ2-1	TRBV10-1	CASSESIGRAYNEQFF	TGCGCCAGCAGTGAGTCGATCGGGAGGGCCTACAATGAGCAGTTCTTC
TRBD1	few	TRBJ1-4	TRBV18	CASSPVQGNEKLFF	TGTGCCAGCTCACCGGTACAGGGGAATGAAAAACTGTTTTTT
TRBD1	-	TRBJ2-1	TRBV7-2	CASSYQTGKQFF	TGTGCCAGCAGCTATCAGACAGGGAAGCAGTTCTTC
-	few	TRBJ2-3	TRBV6-2/TRBV6-3	CASSSQGLASDTQYF	TGTGCCAGCAGTTCCCAGGGCCTCGCGTCGGATACGCAGTATTTT
-	-	TRBJ2-5	TRBV20-1	CSARDRDGTQYF	TGCAGTGCTAGAGACCGGGACGGGACCCAGTACTTC
TRBD1	many	TRBJ2-3	TRBV7-2	CASSLTGQASTDTQYF	TGTGCCAGCAGCTTAACGGGACAGGCAAGCACAGATACGCAGTATTTT
-	many	TRBJ1-2	TRBV29-1	CSVSLGEGDGYTF	TGCAGCGTTAGCTTGGGGGAAGGGGATGGCTACACCTTC